This TCR beta chain was recovered during a study of graft-versus-host responses after intestinal transplantation. The CDR3 consists of 13 residues. The V gene lost 3 bases and the J gene lost 1 base, with 5 bases spanning the gap. In germline, CDR1 is SGHTA, CDR2 FQGTGA. Study observations and caveats: Allografts from individuals with graft-donor T cell macrochimerism displayed high graft-versus-host to host-versus-graft clonal ratios. Recipient marrow contained GvH clones, some of which appeared first in ileum or blood.

TCRdb's copy holds only in-frame clones and misses some; the assay was immunoSEQ multiplex PCR. The table lists about 130,000 clones, approximately 91% of them singletons, with around 0.19% in the top ten. With respect to this clone: The antigen is undetermined.

The genes are TRBV7-3 and TRBJ2-3; D call uncertain. The receptor comes from a human donor who received an intestinal transplant. Sequenced material: unstimulated CD4+ T cells sorted from spleen or lymph node cells, taken before intestinal transplant. The CDR3 spells CASSFQGTDTQYF. CDR3 bases: TGTGCCAGCAGCTTCCAGGGCACAGATACGCAGTATTTT.